The clone carrying this T cell receptor beta chain was seen many times. The sample is drawn from a study of T cells in Graves' hyperthyroidism and ophthalmopathy. Amplification yielded TCR beta CDR3 regions, with RNA transcripts as the source. In the first-round RT-PCR of the TCR CDR3, the HTBI primer set was used. TCRdb passed the multiplex PCR reads through MiXCR, listing each CDR3 protein once. The repertoire holds hundreds of thousands of distinct CDR3 sequences, about 19% seen once, with about 4% in the top ten. V lost 5 bases to trimming and J lost 2 bases, with 8 bases between them. The V gene's germline CDR1 is SGHVS and CDR2 FNYEAQ. CDR3 length: 13 residues.

The chain is built from TRBV7-6 and TRBJ2-3; no definite D call. The source of this sequence is a woman under 30 with Graves' hyperthyroidism. Material: blood. DNA for the CDR3: TGTGCCAGCAGCCCCCGCCCCACAGATACGCAGTATTTT. Translated, it gives CASSPRPTDTQYF.